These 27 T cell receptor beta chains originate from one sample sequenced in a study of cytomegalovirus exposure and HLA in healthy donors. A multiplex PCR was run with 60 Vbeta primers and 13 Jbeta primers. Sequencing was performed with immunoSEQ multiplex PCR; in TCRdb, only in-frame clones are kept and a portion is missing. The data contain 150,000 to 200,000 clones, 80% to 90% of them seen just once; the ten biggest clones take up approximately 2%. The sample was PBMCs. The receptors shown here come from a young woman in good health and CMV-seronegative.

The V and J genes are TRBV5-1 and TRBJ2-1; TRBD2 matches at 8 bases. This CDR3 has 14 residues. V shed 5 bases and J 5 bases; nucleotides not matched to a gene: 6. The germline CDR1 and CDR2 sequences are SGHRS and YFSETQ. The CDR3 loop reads CASSLPGGDNEQFF. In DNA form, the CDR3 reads TGCGCCAGCAGTTTACCGGGAGGGGACAATGAGCAGTTCTTC.

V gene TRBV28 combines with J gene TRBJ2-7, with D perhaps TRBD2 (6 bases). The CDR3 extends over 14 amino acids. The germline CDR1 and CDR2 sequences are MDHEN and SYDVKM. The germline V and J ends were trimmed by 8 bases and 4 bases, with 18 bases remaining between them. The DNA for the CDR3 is TGTGCCAGCGGAGAGGAGGGAGCGCCGTACGAGCAGTACTTC. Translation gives CASGEEGAPYEQYF.

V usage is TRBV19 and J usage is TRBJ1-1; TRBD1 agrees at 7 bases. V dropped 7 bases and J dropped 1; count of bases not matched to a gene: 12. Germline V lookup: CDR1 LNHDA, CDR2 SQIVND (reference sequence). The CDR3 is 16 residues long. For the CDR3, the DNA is TGTGCCAGTAATTTCCAACGGGGGACAGAGAACACTGAAGCTTTCTTT. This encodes CASNFQRGTENTEAFF.

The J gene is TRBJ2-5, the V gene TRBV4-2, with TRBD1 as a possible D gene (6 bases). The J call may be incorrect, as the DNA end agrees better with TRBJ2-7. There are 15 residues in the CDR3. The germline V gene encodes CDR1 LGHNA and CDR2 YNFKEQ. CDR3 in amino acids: CASSQGGQLLYEQYF. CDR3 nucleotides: TGTGCCAGCAGCCAAGGGGGACAACTACTCTACGAGCAGTACTTC.

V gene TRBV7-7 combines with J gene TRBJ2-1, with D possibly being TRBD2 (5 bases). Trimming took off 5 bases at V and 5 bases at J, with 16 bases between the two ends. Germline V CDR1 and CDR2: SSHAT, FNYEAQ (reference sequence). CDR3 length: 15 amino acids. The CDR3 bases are TGTGCCAGCAGCCGCTGGACTGAGGTTAACAATGAGCAGTTCTTC. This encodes CASSRWTEVNNEQFF.

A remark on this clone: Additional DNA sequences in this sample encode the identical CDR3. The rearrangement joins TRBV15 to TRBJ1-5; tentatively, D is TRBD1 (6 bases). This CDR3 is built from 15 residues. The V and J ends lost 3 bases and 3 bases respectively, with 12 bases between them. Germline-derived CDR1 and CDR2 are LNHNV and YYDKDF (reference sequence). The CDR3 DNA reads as TGTGCCACCAGCAGGGACAGAGGAAACAATCAGCCCCAGCATTTT. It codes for CATSRDRGNNQPQHF.

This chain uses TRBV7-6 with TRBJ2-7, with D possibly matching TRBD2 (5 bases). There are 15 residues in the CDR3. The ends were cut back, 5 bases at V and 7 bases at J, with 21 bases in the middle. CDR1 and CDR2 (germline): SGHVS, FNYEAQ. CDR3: CASSERATRLWEQYF. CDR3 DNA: TGTGCCAGCAGCGAGAGGGCTACCCGCCTTTGGGAGCAGTACTTC.

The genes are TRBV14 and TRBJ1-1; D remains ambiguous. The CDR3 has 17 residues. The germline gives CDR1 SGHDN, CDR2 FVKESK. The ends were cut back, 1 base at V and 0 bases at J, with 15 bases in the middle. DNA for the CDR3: TGTGCCAGCAGCCAAGTATCGACGAGGTATATGAACACTGAAGCTTTCTTT. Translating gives CASSQVSTRYMNTEAFF.

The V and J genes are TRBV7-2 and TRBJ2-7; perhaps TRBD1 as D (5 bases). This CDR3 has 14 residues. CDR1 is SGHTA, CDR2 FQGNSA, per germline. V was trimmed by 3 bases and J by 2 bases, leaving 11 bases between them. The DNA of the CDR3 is TGTGCCAGCAGCTTTCGTCAGGGTACCTACGAGCAGTACTTC. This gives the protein CASSFRQGTYEQYF.

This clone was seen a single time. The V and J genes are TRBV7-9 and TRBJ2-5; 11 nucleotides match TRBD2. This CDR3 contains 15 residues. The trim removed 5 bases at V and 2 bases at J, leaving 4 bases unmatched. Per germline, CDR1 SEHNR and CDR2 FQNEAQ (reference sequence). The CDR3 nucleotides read TGTGCCAGCAGCCCCGGGACTAGCGGACAAGAGACCCAGTACTTC. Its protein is CASSPGTSGQETQYF.

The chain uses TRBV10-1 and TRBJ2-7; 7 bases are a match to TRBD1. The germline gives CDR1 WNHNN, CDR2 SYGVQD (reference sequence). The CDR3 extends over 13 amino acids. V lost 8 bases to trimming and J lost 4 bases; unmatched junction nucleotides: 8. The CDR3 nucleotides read TGCGCCAGCGGCAATCCAGGGGGTTACGAGCAGTACTTC. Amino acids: CASGNPGGYEQYF.

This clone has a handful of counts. DNA for the CDR3: TGCGCCAGCAGCTCCCGGACAGGCAGCACTGAAGCTTTCTTT. Encoded protein: CASSSRTGSTEAFF. This rearrangement joins TRBV5-1 to TRBJ1-1, with TRBD1 identical over 7 bases. CDR3 size: 14 residues. CDR1 SGHRS and CDR2 YFSETQ come from the germline V gene. The J segment lost 4 bases and the V segment lost 3 bases, leaving 6 bases of the junction unmatched.

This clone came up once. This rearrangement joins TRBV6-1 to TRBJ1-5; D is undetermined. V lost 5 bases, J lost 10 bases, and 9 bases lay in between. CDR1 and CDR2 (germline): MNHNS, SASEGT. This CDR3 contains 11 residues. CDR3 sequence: CASSFLTPQHF. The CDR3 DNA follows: TGTGCCAGCAGTTTTCTGACACCCCAGCATTTT.

CDR3 residues: CAISERGIGTGARYSNQPQHF. Here the CDR3 DNA reads TGTGCCATCAGTGAGCGGGGTATAGGGACAGGGGCTCGCTATAGCAATCAGCCCCAGCATTTT. V is TRBV10-3 and J is TRBJ1-5; 10 positions agree with TRBD1. CDR3 length: 21 amino acids. The germline V gene encodes CDR1 ENHRY and CDR2 SYGVKD. Germline trimming cut 2 bases from V and 0 bases from J; bases unmatched to any gene: 16.

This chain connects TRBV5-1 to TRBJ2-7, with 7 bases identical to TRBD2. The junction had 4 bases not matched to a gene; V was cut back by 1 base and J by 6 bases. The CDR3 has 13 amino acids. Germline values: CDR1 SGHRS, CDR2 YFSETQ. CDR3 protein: CASSLSAGVEQYF. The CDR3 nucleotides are TGCGCCAGCAGCTTGAGTGCGGGAGTCGAGCAGTACTTC. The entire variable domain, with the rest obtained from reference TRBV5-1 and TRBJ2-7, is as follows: KAGVTQTPRYLIKTRGQQVTLSCSPISGHRSVSWYQQTPGQGLQFLFEYFSETQRNKGNFPGRFSGRQFSNSRSEMNVSTLELGDSALYLCASSLSAGVEQYFGPGTRLTVT.

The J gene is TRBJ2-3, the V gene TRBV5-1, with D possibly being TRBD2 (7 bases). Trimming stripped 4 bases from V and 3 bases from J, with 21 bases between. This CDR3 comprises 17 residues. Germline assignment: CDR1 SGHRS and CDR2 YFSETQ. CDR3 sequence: CASSPTASGGGTDTQYF. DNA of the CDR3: TGCGCCAGCAGCCCGACGGCTAGCGGAGGGGGGACAGATACGCAGTATTTT.

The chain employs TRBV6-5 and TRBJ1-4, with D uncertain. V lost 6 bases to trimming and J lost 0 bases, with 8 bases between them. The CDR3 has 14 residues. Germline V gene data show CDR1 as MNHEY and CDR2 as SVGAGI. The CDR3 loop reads CASSFGATNEKLFF. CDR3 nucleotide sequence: TGTGCCAGCAGCTTCGGTGCAACTAATGAAAAACTGTTTTTT.

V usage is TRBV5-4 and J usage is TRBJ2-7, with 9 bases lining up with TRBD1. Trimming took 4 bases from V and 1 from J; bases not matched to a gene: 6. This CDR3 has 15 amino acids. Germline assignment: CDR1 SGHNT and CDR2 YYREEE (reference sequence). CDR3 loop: CASSKGQGQSYEQYF. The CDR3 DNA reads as TGTGCCAGCAGCAAAGGACAGGGGCAGTCCTACGAGCAGTACTTC. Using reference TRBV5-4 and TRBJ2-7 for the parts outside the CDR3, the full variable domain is ETGVTQSPTHLIKTRGQQVTLRCSSQSGHNTVSWYQQALGQGPQFIFQYYREEENGRGNFPPRFSGLQFPNYSSELNVNALELDDSALYLCASSKGQGQSYEQYFGPGTRLTVT.

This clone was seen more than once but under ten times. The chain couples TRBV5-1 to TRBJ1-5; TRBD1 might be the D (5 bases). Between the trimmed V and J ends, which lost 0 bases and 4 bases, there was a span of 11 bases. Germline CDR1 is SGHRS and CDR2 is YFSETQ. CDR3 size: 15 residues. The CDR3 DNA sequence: TGCGCCAGCAGCTTGGGGGTCGGGGGGAATCAGCCCCAGCATTTT. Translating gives CASSLGVGGNQPQHF.

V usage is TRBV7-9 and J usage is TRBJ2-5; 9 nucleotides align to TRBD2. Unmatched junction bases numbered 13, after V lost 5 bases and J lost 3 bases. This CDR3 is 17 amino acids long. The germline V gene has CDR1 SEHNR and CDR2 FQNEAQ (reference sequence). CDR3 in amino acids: CASSRPYWGLAEETQYF. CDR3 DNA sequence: TGTGCCAGCAGCCGGCCTTACTGGGGACTAGCTGAAGAGACCCAGTACTTC.

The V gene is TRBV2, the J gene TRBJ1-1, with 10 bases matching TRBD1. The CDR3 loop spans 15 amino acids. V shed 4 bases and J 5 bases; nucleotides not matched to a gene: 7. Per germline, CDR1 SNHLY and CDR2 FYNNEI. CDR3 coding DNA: TGTGCCAGCAGTGGAATCGGGACAGGGGAGACTGAAGCTTTCTTT. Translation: CASSGIGTGETEAFF.

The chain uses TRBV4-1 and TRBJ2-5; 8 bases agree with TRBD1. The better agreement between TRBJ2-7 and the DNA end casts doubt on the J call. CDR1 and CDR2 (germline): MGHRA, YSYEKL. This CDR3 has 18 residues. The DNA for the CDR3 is TGCGCCAGCAGCCAGCAGTTCCCTCAGGCAGGGGGCTTTTACGAGCAGTACTTC. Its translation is CASSQQFPQAGGFYEQYF.

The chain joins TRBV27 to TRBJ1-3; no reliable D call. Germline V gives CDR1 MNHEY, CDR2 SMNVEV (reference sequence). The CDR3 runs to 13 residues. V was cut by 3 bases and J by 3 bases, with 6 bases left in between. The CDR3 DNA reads TGTGCCAGCAGTTTGTCCGGTGGAAACACCATATATTTT. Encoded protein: CASSLSGGNTIYF.

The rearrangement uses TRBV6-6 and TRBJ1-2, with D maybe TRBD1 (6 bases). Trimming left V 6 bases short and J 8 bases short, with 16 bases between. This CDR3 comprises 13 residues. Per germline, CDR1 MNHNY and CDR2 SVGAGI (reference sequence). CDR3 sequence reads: CASSPRTETGYTF. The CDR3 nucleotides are TGTGCCAGCAGCCCACGGACAGAGACGGGCTACACCTTC.

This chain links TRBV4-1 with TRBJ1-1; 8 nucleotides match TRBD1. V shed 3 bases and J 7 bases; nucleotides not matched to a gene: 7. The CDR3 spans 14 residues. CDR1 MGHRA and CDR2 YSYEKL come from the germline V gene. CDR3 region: CASSHNRGSDEAFF. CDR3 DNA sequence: TGCGCCAGCAGCCACAACAGGGGGTCCGATGAAGCTTTCTTT.

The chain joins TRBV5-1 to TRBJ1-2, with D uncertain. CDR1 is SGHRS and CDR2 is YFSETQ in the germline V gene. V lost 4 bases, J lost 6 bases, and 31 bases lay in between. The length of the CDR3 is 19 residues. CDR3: CASSLYAPLIGLIPHGYTF. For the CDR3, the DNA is TGCGCCAGCAGCCTCTACGCACCTTTAATTGGACTTATACCCCATGGCTACACCTTC.

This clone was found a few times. DNA for the CDR3: TGTGCCAGCTCACCACCGGGGCCTCTATCGGCCTACGAGCAGTACTTC. Translated, it gives CASSPPGPLSAYEQYF. The chain uses TRBV18 and TRBJ2-5, with D perhaps matching TRBD1 (5 bases). The assigned J gene may be wrong: the sequence end matches TRBJ2-7 better. Germline CDR1 and CDR2: KGHSH and LQKENI. The CDR3 runs 16 residues.